This T cell receptor beta chain was sequenced during a study of blood T cell repertoires in COVID-19. Study-wide context: The study drew acute and convalescent COVID-19 samples from the United States, Italy and Spain.

How the authors handled the data: Estimation of nucleated cell counts was performed using reference gene primer amplification. Here immunoSEQ multiplex PCR was the method, and the copy in TCRdb shows in-frame clones only, minus some. The DNA gave D and trimming, while V, J and clone size come from that table. The sample includes about 230,000 clones, 75% to 85% of them seen just once. CDR3 length equals 14 residues. Trimming took off 0 bases at V and 2 bases at J, with 5 bases between the two ends. Germline V CDR1 and CDR2: KGHSY, FQNENV. This receptor was identified in a woman between 50 and 59 years old with acute or convalescent COVID-19. Sequencing was performed on peripheral blood. The V and J genes are TRBV16 and TRBJ1-5, with D possibly matching TRBD1 (5 bases). CDR3 region: CASSQSGGNQPQHF. CDR3 sequence (DNA): TGTGCCAGCAGCCAATCAGGGGGCAATCAGCCCCAGCATTTT.